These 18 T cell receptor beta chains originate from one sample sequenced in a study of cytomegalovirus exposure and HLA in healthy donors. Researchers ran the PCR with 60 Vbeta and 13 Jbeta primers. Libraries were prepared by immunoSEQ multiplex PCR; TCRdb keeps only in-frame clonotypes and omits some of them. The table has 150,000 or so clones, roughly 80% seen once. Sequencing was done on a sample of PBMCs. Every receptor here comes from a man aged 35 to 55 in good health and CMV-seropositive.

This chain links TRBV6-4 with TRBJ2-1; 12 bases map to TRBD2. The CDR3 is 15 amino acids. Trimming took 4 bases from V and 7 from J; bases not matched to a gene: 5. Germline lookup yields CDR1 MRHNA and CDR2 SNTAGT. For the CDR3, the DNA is TGTGCCAGCAGTGTCGGACTAGCGGGAATAAATGAGCAGTTCTTC. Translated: CASSVGLAGINEQFF.

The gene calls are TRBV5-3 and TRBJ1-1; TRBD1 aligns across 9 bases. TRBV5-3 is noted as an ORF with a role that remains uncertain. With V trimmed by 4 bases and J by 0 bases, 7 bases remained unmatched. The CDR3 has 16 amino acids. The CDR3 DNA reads TGTGCCAGAAGCATAGGGACAGGGATAATGAACACTGAAGCTTTCTTT. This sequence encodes CARSIGTGIMNTEAFF.

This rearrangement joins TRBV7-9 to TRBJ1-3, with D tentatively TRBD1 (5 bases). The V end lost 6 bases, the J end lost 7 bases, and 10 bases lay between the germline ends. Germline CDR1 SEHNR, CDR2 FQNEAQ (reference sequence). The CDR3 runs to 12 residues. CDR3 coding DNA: TGTGCCAGCAGGCGGGACTCCAACACCATATATTTT. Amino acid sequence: CASRRDSNTIYF.

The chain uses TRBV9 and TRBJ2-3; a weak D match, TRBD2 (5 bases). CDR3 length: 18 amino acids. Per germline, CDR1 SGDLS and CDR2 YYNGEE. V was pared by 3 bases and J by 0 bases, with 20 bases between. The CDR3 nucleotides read TGTGCCAGCAGCGCGGGAATCCGGGGTGGCAAAAGCACAGATACGCAGTATTTT. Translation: CASSAGIRGGKSTDTQYF.

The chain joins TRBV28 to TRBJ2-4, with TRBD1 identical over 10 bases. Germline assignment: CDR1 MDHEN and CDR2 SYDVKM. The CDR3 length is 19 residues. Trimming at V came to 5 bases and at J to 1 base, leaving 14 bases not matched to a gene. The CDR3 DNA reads TGTGCCAGCAGTCTTCCGGGACAGGGGATCTTTTTGGCCAAAAACATTCAGTACTTC. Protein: CASSLPGQGIFLAKNIQYF.

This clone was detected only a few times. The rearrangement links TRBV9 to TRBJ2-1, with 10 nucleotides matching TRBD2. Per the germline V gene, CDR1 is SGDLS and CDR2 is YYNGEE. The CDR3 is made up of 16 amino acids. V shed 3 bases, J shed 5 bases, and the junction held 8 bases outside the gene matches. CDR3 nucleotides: TGTGCCAGCAGCGATCCTAGCGGGAGTATTGACAATGAGCAGTTCTTC. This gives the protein CASSDPSGSIDNEQFF.

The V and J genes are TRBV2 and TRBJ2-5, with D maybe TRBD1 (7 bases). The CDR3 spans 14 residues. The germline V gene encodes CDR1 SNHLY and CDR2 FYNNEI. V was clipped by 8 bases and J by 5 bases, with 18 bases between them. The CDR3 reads CASLGLQGKETQYF. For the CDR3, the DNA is TGTGCCAGCCTCGGACTACAGGGGAAGGAGACCCAGTACTTC. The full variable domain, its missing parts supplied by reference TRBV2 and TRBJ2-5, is EPEVTQTPSHQVTQMGQEVILRCVPISNHLYFYWYRQILGQKVEFLVSFYNNEISEKSEIFDDQFSVERPDGSNFTLKIRSTKLEDSAMYFCASLGLQGKETQYFGPGTRLLVL.

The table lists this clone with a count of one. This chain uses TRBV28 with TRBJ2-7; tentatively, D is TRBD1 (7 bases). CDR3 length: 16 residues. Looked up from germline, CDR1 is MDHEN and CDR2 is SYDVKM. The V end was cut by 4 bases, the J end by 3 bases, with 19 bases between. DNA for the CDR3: TGTGCCAGCAGTTCCCGGAGCAGGGGGGAGAGCTACGAGCAGTACTTC. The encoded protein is CASSSRSRGESYEQYF. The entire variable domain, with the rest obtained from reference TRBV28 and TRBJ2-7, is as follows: DVKVTQSSRYLVKRTGEKVFLECVQDMDHENMFWYRQDPGLGLRLIYFSYDVKMKEKGDIPEGYSVSREKKERFSLILESASTNQTSMYLCASSSRSRGESYEQYFGPGTRLTVT.

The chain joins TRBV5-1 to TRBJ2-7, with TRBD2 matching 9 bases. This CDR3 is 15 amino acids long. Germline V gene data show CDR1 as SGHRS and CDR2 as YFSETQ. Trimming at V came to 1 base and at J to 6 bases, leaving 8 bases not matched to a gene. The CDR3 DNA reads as TGCGCCAGCAGCTTGTCGGCTAGCGGGAAGCTCGAGCAGTACTTC. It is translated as CASSLSASGKLEQYF. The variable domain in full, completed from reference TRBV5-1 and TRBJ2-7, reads KAGVTQTPRYLIKTRGQQVTLSCSPISGHRSVSWYQQTPGQGLQFLFEYFSETQRNKGNFPGRFSGRQFSNSRSEMNVSTLELGDSALYLCASSLSASGKLEQYFGPGTRLTVT.

CDR3 sequence reads: CASSFGLAGGLSYEQYF. CDR3 coding DNA: TGCGCCAGCAGCTTCGGACTAGCGGGAGGGCTGTCCTACGAGCAGTACTTC. The rearrangement uses TRBV5-1 and TRBJ2-7; 15 bases align to TRBD2. CDR1 is SGHRS and CDR2 is YFSETQ in the germline V gene. V lost 2 bases, J lost 1 base, and 4 bases stayed unmatched. There are 17 residues in the CDR3.

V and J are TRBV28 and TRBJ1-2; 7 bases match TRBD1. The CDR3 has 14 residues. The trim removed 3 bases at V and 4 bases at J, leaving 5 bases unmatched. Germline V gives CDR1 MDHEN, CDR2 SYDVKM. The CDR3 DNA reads TGTGCCAGCAGTTTTTCAGGGGGTAGCTATGGCTACACCTTC. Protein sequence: CASSFSGGSYGYTF.

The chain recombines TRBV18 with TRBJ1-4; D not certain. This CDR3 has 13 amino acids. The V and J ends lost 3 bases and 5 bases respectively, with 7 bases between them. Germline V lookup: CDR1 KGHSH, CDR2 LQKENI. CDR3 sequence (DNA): TGTGCCAGCTCACCCTCGGGGAATGAAAAACTGTTTTTT. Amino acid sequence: CASSPSGNEKLFF.

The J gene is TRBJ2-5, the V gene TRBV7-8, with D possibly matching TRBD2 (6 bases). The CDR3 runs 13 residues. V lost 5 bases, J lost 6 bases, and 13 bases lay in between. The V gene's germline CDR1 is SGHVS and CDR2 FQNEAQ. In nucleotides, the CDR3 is TGTGCCAGCAGCAGAGACAGCGGGCAGACCCAGTACTTC. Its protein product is CASSRDSGQTQYF.

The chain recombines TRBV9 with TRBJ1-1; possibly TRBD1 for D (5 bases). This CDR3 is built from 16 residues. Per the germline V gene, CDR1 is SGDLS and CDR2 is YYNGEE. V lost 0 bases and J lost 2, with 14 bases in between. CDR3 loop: CASSVAPTVLNTEAFF. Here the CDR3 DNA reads TGTGCCAGCAGCGTAGCTCCGACAGTTCTAAACACTGAAGCTTTCTTT. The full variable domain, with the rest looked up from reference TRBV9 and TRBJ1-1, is DSGVTQTPKHLITATGQRVTLRCSPRSGDLSVYWYQQSLDQGLQFLIQYYNGEERAKGNILERFSAQQFPDLHSELNLSSLELGDSALYFCASSVAPTVLNTEAFFGQGTRLTVV.

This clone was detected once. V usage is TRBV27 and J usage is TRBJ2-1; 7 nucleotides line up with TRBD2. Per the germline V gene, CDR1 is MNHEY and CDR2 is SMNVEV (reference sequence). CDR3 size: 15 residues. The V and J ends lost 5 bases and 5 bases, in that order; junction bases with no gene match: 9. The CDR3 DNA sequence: TGTGCCAGCAGTAAGGGCGGGAGAGCAGACAATGAGCAGTTCTTC. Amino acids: CASSKGGRADNEQFF.

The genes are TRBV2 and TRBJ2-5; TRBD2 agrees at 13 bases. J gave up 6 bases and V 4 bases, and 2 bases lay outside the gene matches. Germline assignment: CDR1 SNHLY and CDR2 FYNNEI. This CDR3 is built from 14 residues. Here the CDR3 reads CASSGTSGRQTQYF. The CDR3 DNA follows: TGTGCCAGCAGTGGGACTAGCGGGAGACAGACCCAGTACTTC. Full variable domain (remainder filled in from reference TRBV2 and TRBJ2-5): EPEVTQTPSHQVTQMGQEVILRCVPISNHLYFYWYRQILGQKVEFLVSFYNNEISEKSEIFDDQFSVERPDGSNFTLKIRSTKLEDSAMYFCASSGTSGRQTQYFGPGTRLLVL.

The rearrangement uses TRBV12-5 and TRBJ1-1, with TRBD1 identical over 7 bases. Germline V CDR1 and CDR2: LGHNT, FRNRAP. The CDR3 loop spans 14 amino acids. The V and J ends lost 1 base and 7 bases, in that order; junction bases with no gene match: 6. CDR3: CASGLDTGAREAFF. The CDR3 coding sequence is TGTGCTAGTGGTTTGGACACAGGGGCCCGTGAAGCTTTCTTT.

CDR3 sequence (DNA): TGCAGCGTTGGACTTCAGGGGGAGACCCAGTACTTC. Amino acid sequence: CSVGLQGETQYF. The chain carries TRBV29-1 and TRBJ2-5; TRBD1 might be the D (6 bases). The CDR3 spans 12 residues. The germline CDR1 and CDR2 sequences are SQVTM and ANQGSEA. Trimming stripped 4 bases from V and 5 bases from J, with 11 bases between.